This TCR beta chain was profiled in a study of blood T cell repertoires in COVID-19. The CDR3 is 16 residues long. V was clipped by 7 bases and J by 4 bases; unmatched bases: 12. Germline V gene lookup returns CDR1 LNHDA and CDR2 SQIVND (reference sequence). Repertoires were generated with immunoSEQ multiplex PCR, while TCRdb's copy carries only in-frame clones and drops some. Here the sample spans 250,000 to 400,000 clones, roughly 88% being singletons. The chain is built from TRBV19 and TRBJ2-5; TRBD2 matches 10 bases. This TCR was sampled from a woman aged 25-40 years with COVID-19, enrolled during active disease. Sequencing was done on a sample of peripheral blood. CDR3: CASKKRGGGLGETQYF. The CDR3 DNA reads TGTGCCAGTAAAAAGCGGGGGGGCGGCCTAGGAGAGACCCAGTACTTC.